This T cell receptor beta chain was sequenced during a study of control samples from healthy donors and cancer patients. V lost 0 bases, J lost 6 bases, and 12 bases stayed unmatched. The CDR3 extends over 19 amino acids. Germline V gene lookup returns CDR1 SGHTA and CDR2 FQGNSA. Measured with immunoSEQ multiplex PCR; TCRdb has only the in-frame clones, and not every one. The sample shows approximately 230,000 clones, roughly four fifths of them seen only once. The TCR sequence derives from an older woman with lung cancer. The sequenced sample was PBMCs. V gene TRBV7-2 combines with J gene TRBJ2-3; TRBD2 agrees at 13 bases. The CDR3 here is CASSLASGRTSGRTDTQYF. For the CDR3, the DNA is TGTGCCAGCAGCTTAGCCTCGGGTCGGACTAGCGGGAGAACGGATACGCAGTATTTT.